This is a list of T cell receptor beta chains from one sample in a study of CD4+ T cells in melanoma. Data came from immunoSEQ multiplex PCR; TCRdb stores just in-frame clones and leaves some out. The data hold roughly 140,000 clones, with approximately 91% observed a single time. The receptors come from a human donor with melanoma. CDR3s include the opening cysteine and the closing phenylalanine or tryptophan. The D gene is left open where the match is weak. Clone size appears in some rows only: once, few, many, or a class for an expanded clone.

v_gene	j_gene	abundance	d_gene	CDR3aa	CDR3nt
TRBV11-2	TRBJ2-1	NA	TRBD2	CASSLGGGGGYNEQFF	TGTGCCAGCAGCTTAGGTGGCGGGGGGGGGTACAATGAGCAGTTCTTC
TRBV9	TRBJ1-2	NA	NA	CASSVAGGNYGYTF	TGTGCCAGCAGCGTAGCTGGTGGAAACTATGGCTACACCTTC
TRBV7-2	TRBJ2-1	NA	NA	CASGDRYNEQFF	TGTGCCTCCGGGGACCGTTACAATGAGCAGTTCTTC
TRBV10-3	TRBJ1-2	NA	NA	CAISEGSSYGYTF	TGTGCCATCAGTGAAGGGAGTTCCTATGGCTACACCTTC
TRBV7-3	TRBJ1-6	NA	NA	CASSLKSAGGESPLHF	TGTGCCAGCAGCTTAAAGTCCGCGGGGGGGGAATCACCCCTCCACTTT
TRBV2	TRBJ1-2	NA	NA	CASSIQLANYGYTF	TGTGCCAGCAGTATACAGTTAGCTAACTATGGCTACACCTTC
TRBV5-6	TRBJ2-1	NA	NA	CASSLSGRTSFYNEQFF	TGTGCCAGCAGCTTGTCGGGCAGAACGAGCTTCTACAATGAGCAGTTCTTC
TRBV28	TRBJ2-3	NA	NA	CASSFRPGTYNPDTQYF	TGTGCCAGCAGTTTTCGACCCGGAACTTATAACCCGGATACGCAGTATTTT
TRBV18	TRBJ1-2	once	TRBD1	CASSRQGTAYGYTF	TGTGCCAGCTCCCGACAAGGGACAGCCTATGGCTACACCTTC
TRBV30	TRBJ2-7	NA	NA	CAWSAPGHWEQYF	TGTGCCTGGAGTGCGCCGGGCCACTGGGAGCAGTACTTC
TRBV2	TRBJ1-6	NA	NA	CASRGGTQGYNSPLHF	TGTGCCAGCAGGGGGGGGACCCAGGGATATAATTCACCCCTCCACTTT
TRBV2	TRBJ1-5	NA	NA	CASSEVSFVGQPQHF	TGTGCCAGCAGTGAAGTCTCGTTTGTGGGGCAGCCCCAGCATTTT
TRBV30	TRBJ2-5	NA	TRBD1	CAWSPGQGGGEQYF	TGTGCCTGGAGTCCGGGACAGGGAGGTGGGGAGCAGTACTTC
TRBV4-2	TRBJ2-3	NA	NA	CASSQGHSGTADTQYF	TGTGCCAGCAGCCAAGGCCATTCGGGCACCGCAGATACGCAGTATTTT
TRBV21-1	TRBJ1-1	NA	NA	CASSKGPNNTEAFF	TGTGCCAGCAGCAAGGGACCCAATAACACTGAAGCTTTCTTT
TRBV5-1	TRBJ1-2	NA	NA	CASSLVGAEGYGYTF	TGCGCCAGCAGCTTGGTCGGGGCTGAAGGCTATGGCTACACCTTC
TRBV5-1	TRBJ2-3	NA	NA	CASSLGTGRSNGLGTDTQYF	TGCGCCAGCAGCTTGGGAACCGGAAGGTCAAACGGGTTGGGCACAGATACGCAGTATTTT
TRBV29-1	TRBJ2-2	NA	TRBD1	CSVGQGDGELFF	TGCAGCGTAGGACAGGGCGACGGGGAGCTGTTTTTT
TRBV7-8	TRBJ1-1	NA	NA	CASSGAGVLNTEAFF	TGTGCCAGCAGCGGTGCAGGGGTCCTGAACACTGAAGCTTTCTTT
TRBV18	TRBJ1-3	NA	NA	CASSPTRTTGNTIYF	TGTGCCAGCTCACCTACGCGGACTACTGGAAACACCATATATTTT
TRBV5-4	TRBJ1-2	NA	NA	CASSLPSAGGYTF	TGTGCCAGCAGCTTACCCTCTGCGGGTGGCTACACCTTC
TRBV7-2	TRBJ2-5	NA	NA	CASSLAGGVRETQYF	TGTGCCAGCAGCTTAGCGGGGGGCGTCCGGGAGACCCAGTACTTC
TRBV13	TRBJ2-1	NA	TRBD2	CASINNRDYPHNEQFF	TGTGCCAGCATCAACAACCGGGACTACCCTCACAATGAGCAGTTCTTC
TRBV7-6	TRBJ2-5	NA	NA	CASSLALTETQYF	TGTGCCAGCAGCTTAGCGCTAACAGAGACCCAGTACTTC
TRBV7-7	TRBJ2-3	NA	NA	CASSLDYQDTQYF	TGTGCCAGCAGCTTAGACTACCAAGATACGCAGTATTTT
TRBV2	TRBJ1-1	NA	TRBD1	CASRRQGVNTEAFF	TGTGCCAGCAGGAGACAGGGGGTGAACACTGAAGCTTTCTTT
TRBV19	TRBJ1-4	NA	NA	CASSIDRKLFF	TGTGCCAGTAGTATAGATCGGAAACTGTTTTTT
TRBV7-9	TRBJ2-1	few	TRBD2	CASSLTGTSGAKEFF	TGTGCCAGCAGCCTAACCGGGACTAGCGGGGCTAAGGAGTTCTTC
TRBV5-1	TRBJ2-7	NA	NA	CASSPGGTREQYF	TGCGCCAGCAGCCCAGGCGGGACACGCGAGCAGTACTTC
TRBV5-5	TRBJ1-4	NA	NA	CASSPRSGGELFF	TGTGCCAGCAGCCCGAGATCCGGGGGGGAACTGTTTTTT
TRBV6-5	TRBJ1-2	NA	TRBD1	CASSAFGTGYGYTF	TGTGCCAGCAGTGCGTTCGGGACAGGCTATGGCTACACCTTC
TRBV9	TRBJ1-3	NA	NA	CASSVDQGGNTIYF	TGTGCCAGCAGCGTAGACCAGGGGGGAAACACCATATATTTT
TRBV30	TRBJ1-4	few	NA	CAWSMVGEKLFF	TGTGCCTGGAGTATGGTGGGGGAAAAACTGTTTTTT
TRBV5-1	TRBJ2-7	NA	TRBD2	CASSFASGSSSYEQYF	TGCGCCAGCAGCTTCGCTAGCGGTTCGAGCTCCTACGAGCAGTACTTC
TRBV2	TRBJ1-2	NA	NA	CASSAGGGYGYTF	TGTGCCAGCAGCGCCGGGGGGGGCTATGGCTACACCTTC
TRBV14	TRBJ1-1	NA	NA	CASSRKFPGHGEAFF	TGTGCCAGCAGCCGAAAGTTCCCGGGACACGGGGAAGCTTTCTTT
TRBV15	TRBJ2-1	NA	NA	CATSRAEEYNEQFF	TGTGCCACCAGCAGAGCTGAAGAGTACAATGAGCAGTTCTTC
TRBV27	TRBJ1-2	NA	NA	CASRTGGVGGYTF	TGTGCCAGCAGGACCGGAGGGGTGGGAGGCTACACCTTC
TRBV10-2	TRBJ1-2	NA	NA	CASSGGLPNYGYTF	TGCGCCAGCAGCGGGGGACTGCCTAACTATGGCTACACCTTC
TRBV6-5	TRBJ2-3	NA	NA	CASSPTYADTQYF	TGTGCCAGCAGTCCTACTTACGCGGATACGCAGTATTTT
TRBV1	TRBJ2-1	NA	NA	CTSSQPGRLLAGGRSYNEQFF	TGCACCAGCAGCCAACCGGGCCGGCTACTAGCGGGGGGGCGCTCCTACAATGAGCAGTTCTTC
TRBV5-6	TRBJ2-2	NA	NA	CASSMYRDPGRNRTGELFF	TGTGCCAGCAGCATGTACCGGGACCCCGGTAGGAATCGAACCGGGGAGCTGTTTTTT
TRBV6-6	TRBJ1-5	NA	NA	CASSYPGENNQPQHF	TGTGCCAGCAGTTACCCCGGGGAAAACAATCAGCCCCAGCATTTT
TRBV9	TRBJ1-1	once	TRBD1	CASSVGQGNTEAFF	TGTGCCAGCAGCGTGGGACAGGGGAACACTGAAGCTTTCTTT
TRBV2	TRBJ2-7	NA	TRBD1	CASSEGTGITEQYF	TGTGCCAGCAGTGAGGGGACAGGGATTACCGAGCAGTACTTC
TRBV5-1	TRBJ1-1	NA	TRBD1	CASSPGQEGTEAFF	TGCGCCAGCAGCCCTGGACAGGAGGGGACTGAAGCTTTCTTT
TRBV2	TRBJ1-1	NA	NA	CASNSYTEAFF	TGTGCCAGCAACTCGTACACTGAAGCTTTCTTT
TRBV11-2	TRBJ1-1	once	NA	CASSFPNSRNTEAFF	TGTGCCAGCAGCTTTCCCAACTCAAGGAACACTGAAGCTTTCTTT
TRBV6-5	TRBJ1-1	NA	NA	CATFWGAGTEAFF	TGTGCCACCTTTTGGGGGGCGGGAACTGAAGCTTTCTTT
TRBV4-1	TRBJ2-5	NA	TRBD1	CASSRDREETQYF	TGCGCCAGCAGCCGAGACAGGGAAGAGACCCAGTACTTC
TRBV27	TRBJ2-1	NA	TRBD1	CASRSDRGFGSYNEQFF	TGTGCCAGCAGATCGGACAGGGGCTTCGGCTCCTACAATGAGCAGTTCTTC
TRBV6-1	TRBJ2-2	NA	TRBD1	CASSRSTGTGELFF	TGTGCCAGCAGTCGGTCGACAGGGACCGGGGAGCTGTTTTTT
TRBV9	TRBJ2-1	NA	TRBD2	CASSAAGLVNNEQFF	TGTGCCAGCAGCGCCGCGGGACTAGTAAACAATGAGCAGTTCTTC
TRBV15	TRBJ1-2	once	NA	CATSRDLYGGYTF	TGTGCCACCAGCAGAGATCTTTATGGTGGCTACACCTTC
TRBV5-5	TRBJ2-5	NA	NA	CASSLTDKETQYF	TGTGCCAGCAGCTTGACGGATAAAGAGACCCAGTACTTC